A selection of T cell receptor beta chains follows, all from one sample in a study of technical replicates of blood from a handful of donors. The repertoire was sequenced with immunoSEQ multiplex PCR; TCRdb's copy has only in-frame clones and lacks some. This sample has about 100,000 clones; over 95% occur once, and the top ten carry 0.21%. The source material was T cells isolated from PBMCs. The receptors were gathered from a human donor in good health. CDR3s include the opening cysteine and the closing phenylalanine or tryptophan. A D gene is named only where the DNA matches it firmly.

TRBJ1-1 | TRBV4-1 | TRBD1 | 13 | TGCGCCAGCCGTCCGACAGGGGGAACTGAAGCTTTCTTT | CASRPTGGTEAFF
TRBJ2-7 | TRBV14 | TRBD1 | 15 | TGTGCCAGCAGCCAAGATTCGTCAGGGGGCTATGAGCAGTACTTC | CASSQDSSGGYEQYF
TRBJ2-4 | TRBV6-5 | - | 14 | TGTGCCAGCGGTAGAGGTTTAGCCAAAAACATTCAGTACTTC | CASGRGLAKNIQYF
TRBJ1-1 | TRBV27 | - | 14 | TGTGCCAGCAGGAAGGGGTCGCAGAACACTGAAGCTTTCTTT | CASRKGSQNTEAFF
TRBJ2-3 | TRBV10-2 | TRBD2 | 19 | TGCGCCAGCAGTGACTTTCTAGCGGGAGGGCCAGGGGACACAGATACGCAGTATTTT | CASSDFLAGGPGDTDTQYF
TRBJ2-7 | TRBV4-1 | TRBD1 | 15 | TGCGCCAGCAGCCTTAGCCCCGGGACAGGAGAAGAGCAGTACTTC | CASSLSPGTGEEQYF
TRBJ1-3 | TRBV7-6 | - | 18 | TGTGCCAGCAGCTTAGTCCCGCTGGGGCAAGGGCCTGGAAACACCATATATTTT | CASSLVPLGQGPGNTIYF
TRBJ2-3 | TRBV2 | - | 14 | TGTGCCAGCTGGAGCGGTAAGGGCACAGATACGCAGTATTTT | CASWSGKGTDTQYF
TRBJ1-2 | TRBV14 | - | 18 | TGTGCCAGCAGCCGAGGAGGATTGTCAGATCGGTCAAACTATGGCTACACCTTC | CASSRGGLSDRSNYGYTF
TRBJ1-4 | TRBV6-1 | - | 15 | TGTGCCAGCAGGAGGGGGGGCCTGAGTAATGAAAAACTGTTTTTT | CASRRGGLSNEKLFF
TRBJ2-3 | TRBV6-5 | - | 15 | TGTGCCAGCAGTACGAGGCTCGTCAGCACAGATACGCAGTATTTT | CASSTRLVSTDTQYF
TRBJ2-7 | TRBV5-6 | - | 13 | TGTGCCAGCAGCTTGGGGAGATCCTACGAGCAGTACTTC | CASSLGRSYEQYF
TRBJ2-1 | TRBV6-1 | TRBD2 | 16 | TGTGCCAGCAGTGAAGTGGGCCTAGCGGCCTACAATGAGCAGTTCTTC | CASSEVGLAAYNEQFF
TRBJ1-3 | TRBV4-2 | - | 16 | TGTGCCAGCAGCCTCCGGGTGGGTGACTCTGGAAACACCATATATTTT | CASSLRVGDSGNTIYF
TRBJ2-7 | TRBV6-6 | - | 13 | TGTGCCAGCAGTTCGGCAGGGGAGTACGAGCAGTACTTC | CASSSAGEYEQYF
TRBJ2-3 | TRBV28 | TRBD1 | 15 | TGTGCCAGCAGACCCGGACAGGCCGGTGGGGATACGCAGTATTTT | CASRPGQAGGDTQYF
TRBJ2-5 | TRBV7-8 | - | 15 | TGTGCCAGCAGCTTACTGACAGGAATAAAAGAGACCCAGTACTTC | CASSLLTGIKETQYF
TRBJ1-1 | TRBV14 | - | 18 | TGTGCCAGCAGCCAAGTAAACCGATTCACAGGGTTAAACACTGAAGCTTTCTTT | CASSQVNRFTGLNTEAFF
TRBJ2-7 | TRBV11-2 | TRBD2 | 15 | TGTGCCAGCAGCTCCACGAAGCGGGGCTCCTACGAGCAGTACTTC | CASSSTKRGSYEQYF
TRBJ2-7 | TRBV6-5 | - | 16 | TGTGCCAGCAGTTCCCTCTCGAGCGGCTCCACCTACGAGCAGTACTTC | CASSSLSSGSTYEQYF
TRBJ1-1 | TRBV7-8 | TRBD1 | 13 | TGTGCCAGCAGCCCTGACAGGGCTGGGGAAGCTTTCTTT | CASSPDRAGEAFF
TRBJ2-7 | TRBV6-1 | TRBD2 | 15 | TGTGCCAGTGCTCTGACTAGCGGGAGTTTCTACGAGCAGTACTTC | CASALTSGSFYEQYF
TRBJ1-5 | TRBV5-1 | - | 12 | TGCGCCAGCAGCTCCGTCGACACGACCCAGCATTTT | CASSSVDTTQHF
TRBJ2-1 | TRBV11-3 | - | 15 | TGTGCCAGCAGCTCTACAGGAAGTCCATACAATGAGCAGTTCTTC | CASSSTGSPYNEQFF
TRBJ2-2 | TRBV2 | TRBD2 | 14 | TGTGCCAGCAGTGGACTAGCGGGAGACGGGGAGCTGTTTTTT | CASSGLAGDGELFF
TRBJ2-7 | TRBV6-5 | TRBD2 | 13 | TGTGCCAGCACACCGGGAGGGCCGTACGAGCAGTACTTC | CASTPGGPYEQYF
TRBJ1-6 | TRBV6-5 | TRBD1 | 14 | TGTGCCAGCAGTAAACAGGGGGCCGGGTCACCCCTCCACTTT | CASSKQGAGSPLHF
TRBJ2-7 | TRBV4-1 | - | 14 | TGCGCCAGCAGCCAAGAGGCAGGTTCCTACGAGCAGTACTTC | CASSQEAGSYEQYF
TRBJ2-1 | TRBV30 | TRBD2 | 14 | TGTGCCTGGAGTAGCGGGGTCTCCTACAATGAGCAGTTCTTC | CAWSSGVSYNEQFF